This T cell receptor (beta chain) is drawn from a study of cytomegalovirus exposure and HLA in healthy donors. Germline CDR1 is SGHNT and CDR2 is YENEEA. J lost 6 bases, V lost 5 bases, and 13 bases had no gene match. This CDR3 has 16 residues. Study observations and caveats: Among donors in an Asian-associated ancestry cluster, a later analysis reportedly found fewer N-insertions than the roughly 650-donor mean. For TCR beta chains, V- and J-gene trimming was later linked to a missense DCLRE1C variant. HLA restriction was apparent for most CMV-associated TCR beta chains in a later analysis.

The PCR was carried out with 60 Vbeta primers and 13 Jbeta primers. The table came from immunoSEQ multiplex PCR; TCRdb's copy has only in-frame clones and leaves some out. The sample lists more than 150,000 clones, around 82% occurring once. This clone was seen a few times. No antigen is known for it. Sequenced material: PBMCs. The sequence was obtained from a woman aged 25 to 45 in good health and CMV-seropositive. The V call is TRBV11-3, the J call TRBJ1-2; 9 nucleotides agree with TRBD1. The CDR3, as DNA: TGTGCCAGCAGCCGCGGACAGGGGCAGTCAAGCCATGGCTACACCTTC. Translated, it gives CASSRGQGQSSHGYTF.